This T cell receptor (beta chain) was sequenced during a study of beta chain features in type 1 diabetes. Study-level findings and limits: There was a moderate but significant shortening of TCRB CDR3s in all four CD4+ subsets of Type 1 diabetes patients.

In this sample, this clone turned up a few times. Its antigen is currently unknown. At one of its ends the junction is not consistent with the germline gene, which may arise from a read error. Expressed TCRB transcripts were sequenced because the entire RNA isolate underwent reverse transcription. Generated by immunoSEQ multiplex PCR, the TCRdb table keeps only in-frame clones and is missing some. This sample has around 110,000 clones; less than 20% occur once, and the top ten carry approximately 2.2%. Germline lookup yields CDR1 SGDLS and CDR2 YYNGEE. The CDR3 is 16 residues long. The chain is built from TRBV9 and TRBJ1-5; TRBD1 agrees at 8 bases. The TCR originated in a young man with type 1 diabetes. The specimen sequenced was central memory CD4+ T cells from blood. The CDR3 DNA reads TGTGCCCGCAGCGTAGCCGTCAGGGGGCGAGTCCAGCCCCAGCATTTT. As protein: CARSVAVRGRVQPQHF.